One sample yielded the 5 T cell receptor beta chains listed below, sequenced in a study of blood T cell repertoires in COVID-19. The table came from immunoSEQ multiplex PCR; TCRdb's copy has only in-frame clones and leaves some out. The data contain 350,000 to 450,000 clones, about 87% of them singletons. The sequencing input was peripheral blood. The receptors here all came from a human donor in a cohort sampled during active COVID-19.

J is TRBJ1-1 and V is TRBV12-3 or TRBV12-4, with TRBD1 identical over 8 bases. Trimming took 6 bases from V and 4 from J; bases not matched to a gene: 4. This CDR3 comprises 13 residues. CDR3 loop: CASRSTGGTEAFF. CDR3 DNA sequence: TGTGCCAGCAGGTCTACAGGGGGCACTGAAGCTTTCTTT.

V usage is TRBV19 and J usage is TRBJ1-5; TRBD1 matches at 7 bases. CDR3 length equals 13 residues. CDR1 is LNHDA, CDR2 SQIVND, per germline (reference sequence). With V trimmed by 8 bases and J by 5 bases, 6 bases remained unmatched. The CDR3 DNA is TGTGCCAGTTCACAGGGGCCCTATCAGCCCCAGCATTTT. Amino acids: CASSQGPYQPQHF.

This clone occurred once. The V call is TRBV27, the J call TRBJ1-1; 8 bases agree with TRBD1. CDR1 and CDR2 (germline): MNHEY, SMNVEV (reference sequence). The V and J ends lost 5 bases and 4 bases, in that order; junction bases with no gene match: 9. The CDR3 covers 15 residues. CDR3 loop: CASSVQGAGGTEAFF. For the CDR3, the DNA is TGTGCCAGCAGTGTTCAGGGGGCAGGGGGCACTGAAGCTTTCTTT.

The V call is TRBV7-3, the J call TRBJ2-1, with D possibly matching TRBD1 (6 bases). Trimming removed 4 bases at V and 2 bases at J, with 12 bases between. Germline values: CDR1 SGHTA, CDR2 FQGTGA. The CDR3 is 15 residues long. CDR3 coding DNA: TGTGCCAGCAGCTACGAGGGGGACGCCTACAATGAGCAGTTCTTC. Its protein is CASSYEGDAYNEQFF.

The chain joins TRBV3-1 (or the pseudogene TRBV3-2) to TRBJ1-3, with a tentative D call TRBD1 (5 bases). This CDR3 has 14 residues. V shed 4 bases and J shed 7 bases, with 14 bases lying between them. Per germline, CDR1 LGHDT and CDR2 YNNKEL (reference sequence). DNA for the CDR3: TGTGCCAGCAGCCCTGGACATAGTGGGAACACCATATATTTT. This gives the protein CASSPGHSGNTIYF.